This TCR beta chain was sequenced during a study of T cells in women clearing cervical HPV infection. Study at large: HLA type stays a possible confounder, typing being limited. General study findings and limits: Richness differences could reflect unmeasured T-cell content per sample. Cases and controls were distinguished at AUC 0.65 to 0.85 by richness and V genes. CIN3+ cases had significantly higher TCR richness than controls; evenness did not differ.

This clone is medium-sized by frequency. Its antigen remains unknown. Read sequence stops 3 residues before the CDR3 end, and the germline J gene provides the missing end. Germline lookup yields CDR1 SQVTM and CDR2 ANQGSEA. The CDR3 covers 14 residues. V dropped 6 bases and J dropped 4; count of bases not matched to a gene: 6. Sequencing was performed with immunoSEQ multiplex PCR; in TCRdb, only in-frame clones are kept and a portion is missing. The sample totals about 20,000 clones; its top ten clones hold about 5%. The sequence was obtained from a woman aged 18 to 69 with a cervical HPV16 infection that either progressed to CIN3+ or cleared (not recorded which). The sample consisted of blood buffy coat. This chain uses TRBV29-1 with TRBJ2-5; 12 bases are a match to TRBD1. CDR3 DNA (partial): TGCAGCGTCATCCGGGACAGGGGGCCAGAGACC. As protein: CSVIRDRGPET. The full CDR3 is CSVIRDRGPETQYF.